The 22 T cell receptor beta chains reported below all come from one sample, sequenced in a study of T-cell reconstitution after alpha-beta-depleted transplantation in children. Preparation of the TCRbeta library was carried out with unique molecular identifiers. TCRdb used MiXCR to reprocess the PCR reads, holding one entry per CDR3 protein. The sample lists 500,000 or so distinct CDR3 sequences; approximately 30% were seen once. The sequencing used PBMCs from the stem cell graft donor, collected from the stem cell graft. The source of these receptors is a human donor who donated a stem cell graft to a child with aplastic anemia.

This clonotype was seen a handful of times. V usage is TRBV12-3 or TRBV12-4 and J usage is TRBJ1-2; possibly TRBD1 for D (6 bases). This CDR3 spans 13 amino acids. V lost 4 bases and J 3 bases, leaving 9 bases between the germline ends. Here the CDR3 DNA reads TGTGCCAGCAGTTCAGGGGACGACTATGGCTACACCTTC. This gives the protein CASSSGDDYGYTF.

This chain connects TRBV5-1 to TRBJ2-3; D remains unclear. The V and J ends lost 4 bases and 6 bases respectively, with 9 bases between them. Per germline, CDR1 SGHRS and CDR2 YFSETQ. The CDR3 loop spans 12 amino acids. The CDR3 coding sequence is TGCGCCAGCAGCACGACTCTGGATACGCAGTATTTT. Its translation: CASSTTLDTQYF.

This rearrangement joins TRBV11-1 to TRBJ2-3; 12 bases match TRBD2. CDR1 and CDR2 (germline): SGHAT, FQDESV (reference sequence). This CDR3 region has 22 residues. The V and J ends lost 0 bases and 6 bases, in that order; junction bases with no gene match: 22. DNA of the CDR3: TGTGCCAGCAGCTTAGCCCAAGGGACAATATTGACTAGCGGGAGAGGAGGGGATACGCAGTATTTT. Amino acid sequence: CASSLAQGTILTSGRGGDTQYF.

This sequence joins TRBV19 and TRBJ1-6, with D hard to call. V lost 5 bases and J 5 bases, leaving 13 bases between the germline ends. The CDR3 is 15 residues long. Germline V gives CDR1 LNHDA, CDR2 SQIVND (reference sequence). The CDR3 sequence: CASSSRPVHNSPLHF. CDR3 sequence (DNA): TGTGCCAGTAGTTCTCGACCAGTTCATAATTCACCCCTCCACTTT.

A few counts support this clonotype. The gene calls are TRBV6-5 and TRBJ2-3; TRBD2 might be the D (5 bases). The V end was cut by 4 bases, the J end by 2 bases, with 16 bases between. Germline V gives CDR1 MNHEY, CDR2 SVGAGI. The CDR3 contains 16 residues. The DNA for the CDR3 is TGTGCCAGCAGTTCCATAGCGCTGGGAGACACAGATACGCAGTATTTT. The encoded protein is CASSSIALGDTDTQYF.

In nucleotides, the CDR3 is TGTGCCATGAGCGGCAAAGCCTCCTACGAGCAGTACGTC. This encodes CAMSGKASYEQYV. This chain joins TRBV20-1 and TRBJ2-7; D possibly corresponds to TRBD2 (5 bases). This CDR3 spans 13 amino acids. Per the germline V gene, CDR1 is DFQATT and CDR2 is SNEGSKA (reference sequence).

This clonotype was observed a few times. V is TRBV30 and J is TRBJ2-2; no clear D. There are 14 residues in the CDR3. Germline V lookup: CDR1 GTSNPN, CDR2 SVGIG (reference sequence). Trimming took 4 bases from V and 1 from J, leaving 10 bases between them. DNA for the CDR3: TGTGCCTGGACGCTCGTCGGGAACACCGGGGAGCTGTTTTTT. Translating it yields CAWTLVGNTGELFF.

This chain connects TRBV28 to TRBJ1-1; D gene uncertain. CDR1 is MDHEN, CDR2 SYDVKM, per germline. The CDR3 runs 14 residues. V dropped 3 bases and J dropped 1 base, with 9 bases sitting between them. The CDR3 region has the DNA TGTGCCAGCAGTTTCCGGCAGGCGAACACTGAAGCTTTCTTT. It translates to CASSFRQANTEAFF.

The V gene is TRBV29-1, the J gene TRBJ2-5, with 7 nucleotides matching TRBD2. This CDR3 contains 14 residues. CDR1 and CDR2 from the germline V gene are SQVTM and ANQGSEA. V trimming: 4 bases; J trimming: 1 base; junction bases outside the gene matches: 6. This chain's CDR3 is CSVASGVFQETQYF. DNA of the CDR3: TGCAGCGTTGCCAGCGGGGTTTTCCAAGAGACCCAGTACTTC.

The rearrangement links TRBV6-1 to TRBJ2-1; 12 bases fit TRBD2. Germline lookup yields CDR1 MNHNS and CDR2 SASEGT. This CDR3 region has 14 residues. J was trimmed by 8 bases and V by 6 bases; bases with no gene match: 5. The CDR3 protein is CASRLAGGTDEQFF. The DNA of the CDR3 is TGTGCCAGCAGGCTAGCGGGAGGGACCGATGAGCAGTTCTTC.

This clonotype was observed a handful of times. The chain links TRBV30 to TRBJ1-1; TRBD1 matches 9 bases. V dropped 4 bases and J dropped 1; count of bases not matched to a gene: 4. This CDR3 is 14 amino acids long. Germline V lookup: CDR1 GTSNPN, CDR2 SVGIG (reference sequence). DNA of the CDR3: TGTGCCTGGACCTGGACAGGGGCGAACACTGAAGCTTTCTTT. Translated: CAWTWTGANTEAFF.

The rearrangement joins TRBV7-3 to TRBJ1-1; the D is unclear. Trimming removed 0 bases from V and 2 bases from J, with 10 bases in between. The germline CDR1 and CDR2 sequences are SGHTA and FQGTGA. There are 15 residues in the CDR3. CDR3 nucleotides: TGTGCCAGCAGCTTAACACCAGATAGTAACACTGAAGCTTTCTTT. This encodes CASSLTPDSNTEAFF.

A few counts support this clonotype. This chain links TRBV7-2 with TRBJ1-1; the D is unclear. This CDR3 spans 15 amino acids. With 1 base removed from V and 1 base from J, the gap between germline ends came to 10 bases. Germline V gives CDR1 SGHTA, CDR2 FQGNSA. CDR3 nucleotide sequence: TGTGCCAGCAGCTTAGTCGGACGCGGGAACACTGAAGCTTTCTTT. Protein: CASSLVGRGNTEAFF.

The CDR3 coding sequence is TGTGCCAGCAGTGAACAGAACTATGGCTACACCTTC. Translation gives CASSEQNYGYTF. The V call is TRBV2, the J call TRBJ1-2; D is ambiguous. The ends were cut back, 2 bases at V and 2 bases at J, with 3 bases in the middle. CDR3 length: 12 amino acids. CDR1 and CDR2 from the germline V gene are SNHLY and FYNNEI.

This clonotype has just a few counts. This chain connects TRBV29-1 to TRBJ1-3; 7 bases agree with TRBD1. The CDR3 sequence is 15 residues long. Trimming at V came to 0 bases and at J to 4 bases, leaving 6 bases not matched to a gene. Germline V gene lookup returns CDR1 SQVTM and CDR2 ANQGSEA. The CDR3 region is CSVEDQGGWGNTIYF. CDR3 in DNA: TGCAGCGTTGAAGATCAGGGGGGCTGGGGAAACACCATATATTTT.

The chain joins TRBV15 to TRBJ1-2; D not resolved. V was clipped by 0 bases and J by 5 bases, with 16 bases between them. The CDR3 runs 16 residues. The germline V gene encodes CDR1 LNHNV and CDR2 YYDKDF (reference sequence). CDR3 sequence: CATSRDRITKRYGYTF. The DNA for the CDR3 is TGTGCCACCAGCAGAGATCGAATAACCAAGAGATATGGCTACACCTTC.

The rearrangement links TRBV11-2 to TRBJ2-1; 11 nucleotides agree with TRBD2. The V gene end was trimmed by 0 bases and the J gene end by 7 bases; junction bases not matched to a gene: 5. The CDR3 runs 16 residues. Germline V gives CDR1 SGHAT, CDR2 FQNNGV. DNA of the CDR3: TGTGCCAGCAGCTTAGAAATCACTAGCGGGAGAAATGAGCAGTTCTTC. It yields the protein CASSLEITSGRNEQFF. The full variable domain, rest sourced from reference TRBV11-2 and TRBJ2-1, is EAGVAQSPRYKIIEKRQSVAFWCNPISGHATLYWYQQILGQGPKLLIQFQNNGVVDDSQLPKDRFSAERLKGVDSTLKIQPAKLEDSAVYLCASSLEITSGRNEQFFGPGTRLTVL.

This clonotype was detected a few times. This chain joins TRBV3-1 and TRBJ2-1, with 7 positions matching TRBD1. The germline V gene has CDR1 LGHDT and CDR2 YNNKEL (reference sequence). The CDR3 has 15 residues. V lost 1 base to trimming and J lost 2 bases; unmatched junction nucleotides: 2. The CDR3 region is CASSQVGQAYNEQFF. For the CDR3, the DNA is TGTGCCAGCAGCCAAGTTGGACAGGCCTACAATGAGCAGTTCTTC.

V is TRBV20-1 and J is TRBJ2-1; 13 nucleotides line up with TRBD2. The CDR3 covers 17 residues. Germline V gene sequence: CDR1 DFQATT, CDR2 SNEGSKA (reference sequence). With V trimmed by 1 base and J by 1 base, 4 bases remained unmatched. CDR3 amino acids: CSARGGLAGRSYNEQFF. CDR3 sequence (DNA): TGCAGTGCTAGAGGGGGACTAGCGGGGCGATCCTACAATGAGCAGTTCTTC.

This clonotype was observed a few times. V usage is TRBV12-3 or TRBV12-4 and J usage is TRBJ1-4; 7 positions match TRBD1. The CDR3 runs 15 residues. Trimming at V came to 6 bases and at J to 4 bases, leaving 8 bases not matched to a gene. The CDR3 region has the DNA TGTGCCAGCAGCCCAAACAGGGGAGGTAATGAAAAACTGTTTTTT. Amino acid sequence: CASSPNRGGNEKLFF.

This clonotype showed up just a few times. The gene calls are TRBV2 and TRBJ2-1; weak D call: TRBD1 (6 bases). The ends were cut back, 5 bases at V and 0 bases at J, with 11 bases in the middle. This CDR3 has 15 residues. From germline, CDR1 is SNHLY and CDR2 FYNNEI. The CDR3 reads CASSPQGSSYNEQFF. CDR3 nucleotides: TGTGCCAGCAGTCCGCAGGGGAGCTCCTACAATGAGCAGTTCTTC.

This clonotype came up a few times. The V and J genes are TRBV28 and TRBJ2-2; D may be TRBD1 (5 bases). V lost 8 bases to trimming and J lost 3 bases, with 16 bases between them. This CDR3 contains 15 residues. CDR1 and CDR2 (germline): MDHEN, SYDVKM. CDR3 sequence reads: CASARGDSDTGELFF. Written as DNA, the CDR3 is TGTGCCAGCGCCAGAGGCGACAGTGACACCGGGGAGCTGTTTTTT.